A single T cell receptor (beta chain) is shown here with its context. Its antigen is still unknown. The repertoire was sequenced with immunoSEQ multiplex PCR; TCRdb's copy has only in-frame clones and lacks some. The table has tens of thousands of clones, almost 85% seen once. Germline V CDR1 and CDR2: SGHNT, YENEEA. Trimming took 7 bases from V and 4 from J; bases not matched to a gene: 4. The CDR3 is made up of 13 amino acids. This entry comes from a study of T cells in localized non-small cell lung cancer. Points from the study as a whole: Median roughly 57 top-100 tumor clones were shared with paired adjacent lung. An association was observed between higher blood T cell density and longer overall survival.

The sample consisted of peripheral blood, taken before any cancer treatment. The gene calls are TRBV11-3 and TRBJ2-7; 10 bases fit TRBD2. This receptor was taken from a female donor over 55 with stage I lung adenocarcinoma. In DNA, the CDR3 is TGTGCCAGCAAACTAGCGGGATTATACGAGCAGTACTTC. It codes for CASKLAGLYEQYF.